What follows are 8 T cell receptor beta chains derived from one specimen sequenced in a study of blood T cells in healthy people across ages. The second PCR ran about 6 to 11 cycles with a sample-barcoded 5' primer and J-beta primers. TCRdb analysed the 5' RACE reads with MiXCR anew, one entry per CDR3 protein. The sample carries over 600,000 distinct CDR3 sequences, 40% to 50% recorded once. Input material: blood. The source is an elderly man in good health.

Written as DNA, the CDR3 is TGTGCCAGCAGTTATAGTGGCCTCCAAGAGACCCAGTACTTC. It encodes CASSYSGLQETQYF. V gene TRBV6-2 or TRBV6-3 combines with J gene TRBJ2-5, with D hard to call. This CDR3 spans 14 amino acids. CDR1 is MNHEY, CDR2 SVGEGT, per germline. V gave up 3 bases and J gave up 1 base, with 9 bases separating them.

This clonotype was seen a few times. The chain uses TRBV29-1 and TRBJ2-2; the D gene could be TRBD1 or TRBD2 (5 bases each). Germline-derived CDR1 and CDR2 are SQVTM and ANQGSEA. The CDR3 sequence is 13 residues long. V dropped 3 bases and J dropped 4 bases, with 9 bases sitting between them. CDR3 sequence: CSVEGEFTGELFF. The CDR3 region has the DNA TGCAGCGTTGAGGGGGAATTCACCGGGGAGCTGTTTTTT.

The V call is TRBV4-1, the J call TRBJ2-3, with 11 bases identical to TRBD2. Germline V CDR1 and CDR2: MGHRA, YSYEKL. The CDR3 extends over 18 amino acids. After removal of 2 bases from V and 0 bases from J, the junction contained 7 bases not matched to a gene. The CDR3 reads CASSQSRLAGGSTDTQYF. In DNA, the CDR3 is TGCGCCAGCAGCCAATCACGTCTAGCGGGAGGCAGCACAGATACGCAGTATTTT.

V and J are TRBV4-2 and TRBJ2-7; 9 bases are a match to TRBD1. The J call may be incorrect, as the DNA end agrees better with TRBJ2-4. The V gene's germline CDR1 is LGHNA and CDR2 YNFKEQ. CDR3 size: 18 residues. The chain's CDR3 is CASSHPSTGGGNKNIQYF. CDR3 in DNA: TGTGCCAGCAGCCACCCAAGTACAGGGGGCGGTAACAAAAACATTCAGTACTTC.

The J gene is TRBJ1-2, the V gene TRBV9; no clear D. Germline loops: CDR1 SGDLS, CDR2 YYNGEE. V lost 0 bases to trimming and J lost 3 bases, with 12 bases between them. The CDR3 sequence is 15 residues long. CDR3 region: CASSVGGSEYYGYTF. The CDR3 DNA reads TGTGCCAGCAGCGTAGGAGGGAGTGAGTACTATGGCTACACCTTC.

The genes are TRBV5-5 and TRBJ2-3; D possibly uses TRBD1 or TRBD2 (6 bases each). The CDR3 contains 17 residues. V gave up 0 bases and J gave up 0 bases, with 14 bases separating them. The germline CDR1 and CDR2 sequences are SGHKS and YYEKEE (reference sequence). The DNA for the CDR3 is TGTGCCAGCAGCTTGGATTCCGGGGGCCACAGCACAGATACGCAGTATTTT. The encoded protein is CASSLDSGGHSTDTQYF.

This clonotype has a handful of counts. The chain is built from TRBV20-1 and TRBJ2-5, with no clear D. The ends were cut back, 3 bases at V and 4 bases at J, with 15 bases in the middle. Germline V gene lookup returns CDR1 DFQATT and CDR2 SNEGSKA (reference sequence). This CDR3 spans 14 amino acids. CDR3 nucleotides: TGCAGTGCTAGGCCCTCGAAAGTAGGAGAGACCCAGTACTTC. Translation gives CSARPSKVGETQYF.

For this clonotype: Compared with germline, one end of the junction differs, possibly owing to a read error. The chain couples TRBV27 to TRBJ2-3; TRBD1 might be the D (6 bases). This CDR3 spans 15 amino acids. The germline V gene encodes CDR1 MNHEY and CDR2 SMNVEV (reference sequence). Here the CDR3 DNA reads TGTGCCAGCAGTTACCTGACAGGAAACATAGATGCGCAGTATTTT. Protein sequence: CASSYLTGNIDAQYF.